Each of the 31 T cell receptor beta chains below was sequenced from the same sample in a study of T cell repertoires in cytomegalovirus infection. MiXCR was run by TCRdb on the reads, yielding one entry per CDR3 protein. The sample comprises approximately 700,000 distinct CDR3 sequences, roughly 36% of which are singletons, and about 2.8% rests with the top ten. The sample was PBMCs. Receptors were obtained from a human donor in good health (CMV status not recorded). Some clones in this sample may be carry-over from other donors' samples.

Only a few counts were recorded for this clonotype. This chain uses TRBV4-1 with TRBJ2-6; D unresolved. The V end was cut by 3 bases, the J end by 0 bases, with 6 bases between. The CDR3 length is 15 residues. Germline CDR1 is MGHRA and CDR2 is YSYEKL. The CDR3 here is CASSQPSSGANVLTF. The CDR3 DNA is TGCGCCAGCAGCCAGCCGAGCTCTGGGGCCAACGTCCTGACTTTC.

V gene TRBV5-1 combines with J gene TRBJ1-1; D is ambiguous. The V end was cut by 4 bases, the J end by 2 bases, with 12 bases between. Germline V gene sequence: CDR1 SGHRS, CDR2 YFSETQ. CDR3 size: 14 residues. CDR3 in DNA: TGCGCCAGCAGCCCCCGGGCCTACAACACTGAAGCTTTCTTT. It codes for CASSPRAYNTEAFF. Supplemented by reference TRBV5-1 and TRBJ1-1, the full variable domain reads KAGVTQTPRYLIKTRGQQVTLSCSPISGHRSVSWYQQTPGQGLQFLFEYFSETQRNKGNFPGRFSGRQFSNSRSEMNVSTLELGDSALYLCASSPRAYNTEAFFGQGTRLTVV.

The CDR3 region is CSARAGTSRGEQYF. Written as DNA, the CDR3 is TGCAGTGCTAGAGCCGGGACTAGCAGGGGCGAGCAGTACTTC. The rearrangement joins TRBV20-1 to TRBJ2-7, with TRBD2 matching over 9 bases. The V gene end was trimmed by 1 base and the J gene end by 6 bases; junction bases not matched to a gene: 7. Germline V gene sequence: CDR1 DFQATT, CDR2 SNEGSKA (reference sequence). This CDR3 is 14 amino acids long.

Concerning this clonotype: A read error may be the cause here, since a much bigger clone is one base away. J is TRBJ2-1 and V is TRBV7-9; D not resolved. CDR3 length: 15 amino acids. The V gene's germline CDR1 is SEHNR and CDR2 FQNEAQ (reference sequence). The CDR3: CDSSLAGSSYNEQFF. CDR3 sequence (DNA): TGTGACAGCAGCTTAGCAGGTAGCTCCTACAATGAGCAGTTCTTC.

This clonotype was found a few times. This chain joins TRBV7-6 and TRBJ2-5; D might be TRBD2 (5 bases). The germline V and J ends were trimmed by 1 base and 4 bases, with 16 bases remaining between them. This CDR3 region has 16 residues. Per the germline V gene, CDR1 is SGHVS and CDR2 is FNYEAQ. CDR3 in amino acids: CASSLGARFGGETQYF. CDR3 in DNA: TGTGCCAGCAGCTTAGGGGCTAGGTTTGGAGGAGAGACCCAGTACTTC.

The chain couples TRBV2 to TRBJ1-1; the D gene is possibly TRBD1 (6 bases). The V end lost 5 bases, the J end lost 2 bases, and 18 bases lay between the germline ends. The CDR3 spans 16 residues. The germline gives CDR1 SNHLY, CDR2 FYNNEI. The CDR3 bases are TGTGCCAGCAGTTTGATTAAGGACAGATTTAACACTGAAGCTTTCTTT. Translating it yields CASSLIKDRFNTEAFF. Drawing the rest from reference TRBV2 and TRBJ1-1, the complete variable domain is EPEVTQTPSHQVTQMGQEVILRCVPISNHLYFYWYRQILGQKVEFLVSFYNNEISEKSEIFDDQFSVERPDGSNFTLKIRSTKLEDSAMYFCASSLIKDRFNTEAFFGQGTRLTVV.

This clonotype was seen more than once but under ten times. The gene calls are TRBV7-2 and TRBJ1-6, with D perhaps matching TRBD1 (5 bases). V was clipped by 3 bases and J by 8 bases, with 14 bases between them. Germline V gene sequence: CDR1 SGHTA, CDR2 FQGNSA. This CDR3 has 15 residues. The chain's CDR3 is CASSLRGEADSPLHF. The CDR3, as DNA: TGTGCCAGCAGCTTGAGAGGGGAAGCAGATTCACCCCTCCACTTT.

This clonotype was seen a handful of times. The chain uses TRBV7-8 and TRBJ2-7; D might be TRBD2 (5 bases). Trimming cost V 5 bases and J 3 bases, with 23 bases left between them. The CDR3 spans 17 residues. Germline assignment: CDR1 SGHVS and CDR2 FQNEAQ. The CDR3 region has the DNA TGTGCCAGCAGCCCGGATGCAACAAGACTATCCCGCTACGAGCAGTACTTC. It specifies CASSPDATRLSRYEQYF.

The chain employs TRBV28 and TRBJ1-1; D gene uncertain. The length of the CDR3 is 14 residues. The V gene lost 5 bases and the J gene lost 4 bases, with 14 bases spanning the gap. Germline CDR1 is MDHEN and CDR2 is SYDVKM. Here the CDR3 DNA reads TGTGCCAGCAGTCCCCCCTCAGGCCCCACTGAAGCTTTCTTT. It specifies CASSPPSGPTEAFF.

This clonotype appeared a few times. The V and J genes are TRBV7-2 and TRBJ2-4; D might be TRBD1 (6 bases). The CDR3 length is 12 residues. V was shortened by 5 bases and J by 9 bases, with 11 bases between the two germline ends. From germline, CDR1 is SGHTA and CDR2 FQGNSA. Here the CDR3 reads CASSPAGVIQYF. In DNA, the CDR3 is TGTGCCAGCAGCCCCGCAGGGGTCATTCAGTACTTC.

V usage is TRBV4-1 and J usage is TRBJ2-5; TRBD1 might be the D (6 bases). Germline V gene data show CDR1 as MGHRA and CDR2 as YSYEKL. The V and J ends lost 0 bases and 3 bases respectively, with 23 bases between them. The CDR3 is 19 amino acids. The CDR3 region has the DNA TGCGCCAGCAGCCAAGATCGGACCCTGACCGGGACAAACAAAGAGACCCAGTACTTC. Its protein product is CASSQDRTLTGTNKETQYF.

This clonotype appeared many times. The chain employs TRBV10-3 and TRBJ2-3; 10 positions match TRBD1. The length of the CDR3 is 16 residues. The V and J ends lost 6 bases and 5 bases, in that order; junction bases with no gene match: 11. The germline CDR1 and CDR2 sequences are ENHRY and SYGVKD. The CDR3 DNA sequence: TGTGCCATCAGCCTCGCAACAGGACAGGGGGGAGATACGCAGTATTTT. Translated, it gives CAISLATGQGGDTQYF.

Worth noting for this clonotype: The junction does not match germline at one end; this may be a read error. This chain uses TRBV7-2 with TRBJ1-3; D is possibly TRBD1 (5 bases). Germline CDR1 and CDR2: SGHTA and FQGNSA. This CDR3 spans 16 amino acids. In DNA form, the CDR3 reads TGTGCCAGCAGCCAAGACTTAGGGGATCCTGGAAACACCATATCTTTT. Protein sequence: CASSQDLGDPGNTISF.

This clonotype was found a few times. The CDR3 DNA is TGCGCCAGCAGCCAAGATGGGGCAGCTTATTCACCCCTCCACTTT. This sequence encodes CASSQDGAAYSPLHF. The chain recombines TRBV4-1 with TRBJ1-6, with TRBD1 as a possible D gene (5 bases). Germline V lookup: CDR1 MGHRA, CDR2 YSYEKL. V dropped 0 bases and J dropped 8 bases, with 11 bases sitting between them. This CDR3 is built from 15 residues.

V is TRBV7-4 and J is TRBJ2-4, with 7 positions matching TRBD1. V shed 2 bases, J shed 5 bases, and the junction held 3 bases outside the gene matches. Germline V gene data show CDR1 as SGHVT and CDR2 as SQSDAQ. The length of the CDR3 is 14 residues. Here the CDR3 reads CASSLSGTENIQYF. The CDR3, as DNA: TGTGCCAGCAGCTTAAGTGGGACAGAAAACATTCAGTACTTC.

The chain is built from TRBV28 and TRBJ1-5, with D unresolved. CDR1 and CDR2 from the germline V gene are MDHEN and SYDVKM. The CDR3 has 15 amino acids. The germline V and J ends were trimmed by 5 bases and 1 base, with 12 bases remaining between them. CDR3 sequence: CASSTTTESNQPQHF. In nucleotides, the CDR3 is TGTGCCAGCAGTACTACCACAGAGAGCAATCAGCCCCAGCATTTT.

This sequence joins TRBV12-5 and TRBJ2-1; D is uncertain. V lost 0 bases, J lost 9 bases, and 6 bases lay in between. Per germline, CDR1 LGHNT and CDR2 FRNRAP. CDR3 length equals 12 residues. The CDR3 protein is CASGLVPGEQFF. The CDR3 DNA follows: TGTGCTAGTGGTTTGGTACCGGGTGAGCAGTTCTTC.

A few counts support this clonotype. V usage is TRBV9 and J usage is TRBJ2-1; tentatively, D is TRBD2 (6 bases). Germline-derived CDR1 and CDR2 are SGDLS and YYNGEE. V was trimmed by 3 bases and J by 8 bases, leaving 15 bases between them. This CDR3 has 14 amino acids. CDR3 sequence (DNA): TGTGCCAGCAGCGGCCGGGACTCTGAGGATGAGCAGTTCTTC. Its protein is CASSGRDSEDEQFF.

Concerning this clonotype itself: An end of the junction does not agree with germline; a read error may underlie this. The chain recombines TRBV6-2 or TRBV6-3 with TRBJ2-1; TRBD2 agrees at 8 bases. The CDR3 contains 13 residues. From germline, CDR1 is MNHEY and CDR2 SVGEGT. The CDR3 sequence: CASSPRTSREMLF. The CDR3 DNA follows: TGTGCCAGCAGCCCCCGGACTAGCCGGGAGATGCTCTTC.

As concerns this clonotype: The junction departs from the called germline gene at one end, perhaps through a read error. As DNA, the CDR3 is TGTGCCAGCAGCCAAGGGCAGTCAGACTATGGCTACACCTTC. Translated: CASSQGQSDYGYTF. This sequence joins TRBV4-1 and TRBJ1-2; D is undetermined. Germline V lookup: CDR1 MGHRA, CDR2 YSYEKL. The CDR3 runs 14 residues.

To note about this clonotype: Just one base apart from a much larger clone, this may be a read error. The J gene is TRBJ2-5, the V gene TRBV7-8; D remains unclear. Germline CDR1 reads SGHVS; CDR2 reads FQNEAQ. This CDR3 is 14 amino acids long. The germline V and J ends were trimmed by 1 base and 4 bases, with 10 bases remaining between them. The CDR3 nucleotides read TGTGCCAGCAGCTTAGTGGCAGTGACAGAGACCCAGTACTTC. Amino acid sequence: CASSLVAVTETQYF. Based on the CDR3 plus reference TRBV7-8 and TRBJ2-5, the full variable domain is GAGVSQSPRYKVAKRGQDVALRCDPISGHVSLFWYQQALGQGPEFLTYFQNEAQLDKSGLPSDRFFAERPEGSVSTLKIQRTQQEDSAVYLCASSLVAVTETQYFGPGTRLLVL.

This clonotype turned up a few times. The V gene is TRBV6-6, the J gene TRBJ2-1, with unresolved D. CDR3 length: 16 amino acids. The V gene lost 0 bases and the J gene lost 0 bases, with 9 bases spanning the gap. Germline V gives CDR1 MNHNY, CDR2 SVGAGI (reference sequence). CDR3: CASSYSIVASYNEQFF. For the CDR3, the DNA is TGTGCCAGCAGTTACTCGATAGTAGCCTCCTACAATGAGCAGTTCTTC.

This clonotype was counted only a few times. The chain combines TRBV7-2 with TRBJ1-6; D is perhaps TRBD1 (5 bases). The V end was cut by 3 bases, the J end by 7 bases, with 16 bases between. CDR1 is SGHTA, CDR2 FQGNSA, per germline. The CDR3 covers 16 residues. CDR3 protein: CASSLPRGTSNSPLHF. CDR3 bases: TGTGCCAGCAGCTTGCCGAGGGGAACGAGCAATTCACCCCTCCACTTT.

The chain carries TRBV5-1 and TRBJ1-1; D is unclear. The length of the CDR3 is 15 residues. Germline CDR1 SGHRS, CDR2 YFSETQ. Trimming removed 3 bases from V and 1 base from J, with 13 bases in between. The CDR3 DNA reads as TGCGCCAGCAGCTCTACCGGGGTAACGAACACTGAAGCTTTCTTT. This codes for CASSSTGVTNTEAFF. Full variable domain (outside the CDR3, taken from reference TRBV5-1 and TRBJ1-1): KAGVTQTPRYLIKTRGQQVTLSCSPISGHRSVSWYQQTPGQGLQFLFEYFSETQRNKGNFPGRFSGRQFSNSRSEMNVSTLELGDSALYLCASSSTGVTNTEAFFGQGTRLTVV.

This clonotype was detected a few times. V and J are TRBV12-3 or TRBV12-4 and TRBJ2-6; D not resolved. V was trimmed by 2 bases and J by 2 bases, leaving 7 bases between them. This CDR3 is built from 15 residues. CDR3 sequence: CASSLMATGANVLTF. DNA for the CDR3: TGTGCCAGCAGTTTAATGGCTACTGGGGCCAACGTCCTGACTTTC.

The V gene is TRBV27, the J gene TRBJ2-1; TRBD2 aligns across 7 bases. Germline values: CDR1 MNHEY, CDR2 SMNVEV (reference sequence). J gave up 4 bases and V 5 bases, and 11 bases lay outside the gene matches. This CDR3 has 16 residues. The CDR3 protein is CASSHSSGETYNEQFF. The CDR3, as DNA: TGTGCCAGCAGTCACTCTAGCGGAGAGACTTACAATGAGCAGTTCTTC.

This clonotype was found a few times. This rearrangement joins TRBV12-3 or TRBV12-4 to TRBJ1-2; the match to TRBD1 covers 9 bases. The trim removed 5 bases at V and 7 bases at J, leaving 5 bases unmatched. The length of the CDR3 is 13 residues. The CDR3 reads CASSRRDRVGYTF. Here the CDR3 DNA reads TGTGCCAGCAGTCGCCGGGACAGGGTTGGCTACACCTTC.

This clonotype was seen more than once but under ten times. The chain employs TRBV5-4 and TRBJ2-3; 12 bases are a match to TRBD1. The CDR3 runs 16 residues. Looked up from germline, CDR1 is SGHNT and CDR2 is YYREEE (reference sequence). Trimming took 4 bases from V and 1 from J; bases not matched to a gene: 4. The DNA for the CDR3 is TGTGCCAGCAGCAGGGGACAGGGGGCCGGCACAGATACGCAGTATTTT. Amino acids: CASSRGQGAGTDTQYF.

V is TRBV10-3 and J is TRBJ2-7; D unresolved. Germline CDR1 reads ENHRY; CDR2 reads SYGVKD. There are 13 residues in the CDR3. The V end lost 4 bases, the J end lost 3 bases, and 10 bases lay between the germline ends. In nucleotides, the CDR3 is TGTGCCATCAGTGTAGGAGTGGACTACGAGCAGTACTTC. Translated, it gives CAISVGVDYEQYF.

The table lists this clonotype with a few counts. V is TRBV20-1 and J is TRBJ1-2; 8 bases line up with TRBD1. The CDR3 runs to 13 residues. Germline CDR1 is DFQATT and CDR2 is SNEGSKA (reference sequence). V shed 3 bases and J 6 bases; nucleotides not matched to a gene: 6. The CDR3 nucleotides are TGCAGTGCTAGGTTCGGACAGGGTCATGGCTACACCTTC. The encoded protein is CSARFGQGHGYTF.

This chain uses TRBV20-1 with TRBJ2-3; maybe TRBD2 (6 bases). CDR3 length: 17 amino acids. Trimming took 1 base from V and 1 from J, leaving 18 bases between them. CDR1 and CDR2 (germline): DFQATT, SNEGSKA (reference sequence). CDR3: CSARGPVAVPGTDTQYF. CDR3 bases: TGCAGTGCTAGAGGGCCTGTAGCGGTGCCCGGCACAGATACGCAGTATTTT.